This TCR beta chain originates from a study of shared clonotypes between healthy human individuals. DNA at roughly 0.2 ug, around 30,000 T cell genomes, went into sorted-subset replicate PCRs. The repertoire was sequenced with immunoSEQ multiplex PCR; TCRdb's copy has only in-frame clones and lacks some. The sample yields roughly 2,000,000 clones, roughly 93% seen once. CDR1 and CDR2 from the germline V gene are SGHVS and FQNEAQ. This CDR3 contains 15 residues. The V and J ends lost 4 bases and 5 bases, in that order; junction bases with no gene match: 7. The study's findings and limits: Sorted-subset sequencing, rarefaction showed, was incomplete despite large depth.

Comments on this clone: Its antigen remains unknown.

Naive CD8 cells lacked CD45RO, underwent positive selection for CCR7 and left out terminally differentiated effector memory CD45RA+ cells. Nashville, Tennessee was home to all donors, who were Caucasian adults. This receptor was obtained from a man aged 18 to 30 in good health. Some clones in this sample may be carry-over from other donors' samples. Sequencing was performed on naive CD8+ T cells from PBMCs. The V gene is TRBV7-8, the J gene TRBJ2-5; 10 bases agree with TRBD2. The CDR3 DNA sequence: TGTGCCAGCAGCTACCTAGCGGGAGACGAGGAGACCCAGTACTTC. It translates to CASSYLAGDEETQYF.